Below, 9 T cell receptor beta chains from the same sample are listed, as sequenced in a study of identical twins. TCRdb fed the 5' RACE reads into MiXCR, producing one record per CDR3 protein. The sample contains about 570,000 distinct CDR3 sequences, nearly 10% of which appear only once. The same data also went into a second study, on yellow fever vaccine responses in identical twins.

What was sequenced was PBMCs. All receptors come from a young woman in good health.

V is TRBV20-1 and J is TRBJ2-7, with D unclear. V lost 1 base, J lost 3 bases, and 22 bases lay in between. CDR3 length equals 17 residues. The germline gives CDR1 DFQATT, CDR2 SNEGSKA (reference sequence). The DNA for the CDR3 is TGCAGTGCTAGAGTGGGTGCCGGGTACAGCTCCGACTACGAGCAGTACTTC. Translated: CSARVGAGYSSDYEQYF.

This clonotype was seen a few times. The chain couples TRBV5-1 to TRBJ2-5, with D hard to call. CDR1 is SGHRS, CDR2 YFSETQ, per germline. Trimming took 1 base from V and 6 from J, leaving 13 bases between them. The CDR3 is made up of 14 amino acids. The DNA of the CDR3 is TGCGCCAGCAGCTTGATGGGAATAACGAAGACCCAGTACTTC. Translating gives CASSLMGITKTQYF.

Points on this clonotype: A junction boundary mismatches the germline segment, possibly from a read error. This chain links TRBV9 with TRBJ2-7, with a weak D call TRBD2 (5 bases). Germline values: CDR1 SGDLS, CDR2 YYNGEE. There are 15 residues in the CDR3. As DNA, the CDR3 is TGTGCCAGCAGCGTAGATGCTAGCATTTCCTCCGAGCAGTACTTC. Translated, it gives CASSVDASISSEQYF. Filled out from reference TRBV9 and TRBJ2-7, the complete variable domain reads DSGVTQTPKHLITATGQRVTLRCSPRSGDLSVYWYQQSLDQGLQFLIQYYNGEERAKGNILERFSAQQFPDLHSELNLSSLELGDSALYFCASSVDASISSEQYFGPGTRLTVT.

This clonotype was observed a few times. The chain uses TRBV15 and TRBJ2-7; D remains ambiguous. Germline V gene data show CDR1 as LNHNV and CDR2 as YYDKDF (reference sequence). This CDR3 comprises 17 residues. V lost 0 bases to trimming and J lost 1 base, with 16 bases between them. The CDR3 DNA follows: TGTGCCACCAGCAGAGATCTAGATAGGCAGCGTTCCTACGAGCAGTACTTC. Its translation is CATSRDLDRQRSYEQYF.

This clonotype showed up many times. This chain uses TRBV11-2 with TRBJ1-1; D perhaps matches TRBD1 (5 bases). Germline CDR1 reads SGHAT; CDR2 reads FQNNGV. The CDR3 extends over 13 amino acids. The V gene lost 1 base and the J gene lost 6 bases, with 9 bases spanning the gap. In DNA form, the CDR3 reads TGTGCCAGCAGCTTAGCCAGGGCGGCTGAAGCTTTCTTT. Protein sequence: CASSLARAAEAFF. The full variable domain, with the rest looked up from reference TRBV11-2 and TRBJ1-1, is EAGVAQSPRYKIIEKRQSVAFWCNPISGHATLYWYQQILGQGPKLLIQFQNNGVVDDSQLPKDRFSAERLKGVDSTLKIQPAKLEDSAVYLCASSLARAAEAFFGQGTRLTVV.

This clonotype was seen a handful of times. The genes are TRBV6-1 and TRBJ2-5; 9 nucleotides align to TRBD1. The CDR3 is 15 amino acids. The trim removed 6 bases at V and 4 bases at J, leaving 9 bases unmatched. From germline, CDR1 is MNHNS and CDR2 SASEGT. The CDR3 DNA reads as TGTGCCAGCAGCAACGGACAGGGGTGGACAGAGACCCAGTACTTC. This codes for CASSNGQGWTETQYF.

This clonotype showed up many times. The chain is built from TRBV6-4 and TRBJ2-1; D may be TRBD1 (5 bases). This CDR3 contains 13 residues. CDR1 is MRHNA and CDR2 is SNTAGT in the germline V gene. Trimming cost V 3 bases and J 7 bases, with 10 bases left between them. CDR3 in amino acids: CASSEGAKNEQFF. The CDR3 DNA follows: TGTGCCAGCAGTGAAGGGGCAAAGAATGAGCAGTTCTTC.

The table lists this clonotype with many counts. The rearrangement uses TRBV13 and TRBJ2-3; possibly TRBD1 for D (6 bases). CDR1 is PRHDT, CDR2 FYEKMQ, per germline (reference sequence). This CDR3 is 15 amino acids long. Trimming took 5 bases from V and 2 from J, leaving 14 bases between them. CDR3 in DNA: TGTGCCAGCAGCGCCCCGGACAGCCACACAGATACGCAGTATTTT. The encoded protein is CASSAPDSHTDTQYF. The variable domain in full, completed from reference TRBV13 and TRBJ2-3, reads AAGVIQSPRHLIKEKRETATLKCYPIPRHDTVYWYQQGPGQDPQFLISFYEKMQSDKGSIPDRFSAQQFSDYHSELNMSSLELGDSALYFCASSAPDSHTDTQYFGPGTRLTVL.

There are many counts of this clonotype. V is TRBV5-1 and J is TRBJ1-1, with D possibly being TRBD1 (5 bases). Germline values: CDR1 SGHRS, CDR2 YFSETQ. The CDR3 is 15 amino acids. V was clipped by 3 bases and J by 0 bases, with 12 bases between them. Here the CDR3 reads CASSSKTAMNTEAFF. The CDR3 DNA reads as TGCGCCAGCAGCTCAAAGACAGCCATGAACACTGAAGCTTTCTTT.